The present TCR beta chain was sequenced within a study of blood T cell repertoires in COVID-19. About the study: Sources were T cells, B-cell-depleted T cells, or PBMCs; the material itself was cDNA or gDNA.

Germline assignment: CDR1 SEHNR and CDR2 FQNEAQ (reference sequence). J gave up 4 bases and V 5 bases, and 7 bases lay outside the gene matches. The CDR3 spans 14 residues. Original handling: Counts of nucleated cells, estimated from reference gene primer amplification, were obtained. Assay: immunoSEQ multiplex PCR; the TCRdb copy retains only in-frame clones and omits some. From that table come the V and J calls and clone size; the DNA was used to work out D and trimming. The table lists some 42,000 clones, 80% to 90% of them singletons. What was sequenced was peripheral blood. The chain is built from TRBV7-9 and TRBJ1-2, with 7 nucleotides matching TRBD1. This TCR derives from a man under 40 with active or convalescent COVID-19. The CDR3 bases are TGTGCCAGCAGCGCCGGACAGGCCACCTATGGCTACACCTTC. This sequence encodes CASSAGQATYGYTF.